Below, 24 T cell receptor beta chains from the same sample are listed, as sequenced in a study of blood T cells in healthy people across ages. The authors ran a second PCR of about 7 to 12 cycles using a sample-barcoded 5' primer and a J-beta primer mix. TCRdb called the 5' RACE reads again in MiXCR, with one record for every CDR3 protein. This table has some 1.8 million distinct CDR3 sequences, approximately 40% appearing once. Sequencing was performed on blood. Source of these receptors: a human donor in good health.

V usage is TRBV6-5 and J usage is TRBJ1-1; D is undetermined. V dropped 2 bases and J dropped 2 bases, with 6 bases sitting between them. CDR3 length: 13 amino acids. From germline, CDR1 is MNHEY and CDR2 SVGAGI. CDR3 sequence (DNA): TGTGCCAGCAGTTACAACAGAAACACTGAAGCTTTCTTT. Amino acids: CASSYNRNTEAFF.

This CDR3 is CSARVLTSLTRNEQFF. The CDR3 DNA is TGCAGTGCTAGAGTCCTGACTAGCCTAACGAGGAATGAGCAGTTCTTC. The chain recombines TRBV20-1 with TRBJ2-1, with TRBD2 identical over 7 bases. Germline V gives CDR1 DFQATT, CDR2 SNEGSKA (reference sequence). The CDR3 runs to 16 residues. Trimming took 1 base from V and 7 from J; bases not matched to a gene: 13.

In this sample, this clonotype turned up a few times. The chain has TRBV7-2 and TRBJ1-6; 8 positions agree with TRBD1. V was clipped by 5 bases and J by 7 bases; unmatched bases: 10. The CDR3 extends over 16 amino acids. The germline V gene encodes CDR1 SGHTA and CDR2 FQGNSA. The CDR3: CASSAPYTGGNSPLHF. Written as DNA, the CDR3 is TGTGCCAGCAGCGCGCCCTATACAGGGGGGAATTCACCCCTCCACTTT.

This clonotype was recorded once. Compared with germline, one end of the junction differs, possibly owing to a read error. The CDR3 region has the DNA TGTGCCAGCAGCCTTAGACTAGCGAGAAATTACGAGCGGTACTTC. This encodes CASSLRLARNYERYF. The J gene is TRBJ2-7, the V gene TRBV7-8, with 8 bases matching TRBD2. This CDR3 is 15 amino acids long. Germline V CDR1 and CDR2: SGHVS, FQNEAQ. Drawing the rest from reference TRBV7-8 and TRBJ2-7, the complete variable domain is GAGVSQSPRYKVAKRGQDVALRCDPISGHVSLFWYQQALGQGPEFLTYFQNEAQLDKSGLPSDRFFAERPEGSVSTLKIQRTQQEDSAVYLCASSLRLARNYERYFGPGTRLTVT.

The genes are TRBV29-1 and TRBJ2-1; D tentatively fits TRBD1 or TRBD2 (5 bases each). Germline CDR1 and CDR2: SQVTM and ANQGSEA. CDR3 length: 12 residues. The V end was cut by 7 bases, the J end by 8 bases, with 15 bases between. In DNA, the CDR3 is TGCAGCGGGAATCAGATGGGGGATGAGCAGTTCTTC. Its protein product is CSGNQMGDEQFF.

V usage is TRBV28 and J usage is TRBJ2-7, with D perhaps TRBD2 (5 bases). The V gene's germline CDR1 is MDHEN and CDR2 SYDVKM. V gave up 5 bases and J gave up 3 bases, with 14 bases separating them. The CDR3 has 14 amino acids. The CDR3 coding sequence is TGTGCCAGCAGTCTTCTGGGAGTGGGCTACGAGCAGTACTTC. Translated, it gives CASSLLGVGYEQYF.

The chain carries TRBV5-1 and TRBJ1-1, with 11 bases aligning to TRBD1. V lost 0 bases and J lost 3; bases outside the gene matches: 10. This CDR3 contains 18 residues. Germline V gene data show CDR1 as SGHRS and CDR2 as YFSETQ. The CDR3 DNA follows: TGCGCCAGCAGCTTGGGGCGGACAGGGGGCTACAGCGACACTGAAGCTTTCTTT. Amino acids: CASSLGRTGGYSDTEAFF.

A few counts support this clonotype. The V and J genes are TRBV7-2 and TRBJ2-7; D is perhaps TRBD1 or TRBD2 (5 bases each). This CDR3 has 15 amino acids. Germline V gene lookup returns CDR1 SGHTA and CDR2 FQGNSA. V lost 6 bases to trimming and J lost 0 bases, with 15 bases between them. The CDR3 DNA reads TGTGCCAGCAGACCGGGACGGGGATTCTCCTACGAGCAGTACTTC. It yields the protein CASRPGRGFSYEQYF. The entire variable domain, with the rest obtained from reference TRBV7-2 and TRBJ2-7, is as follows: GAGVSQSPSNKVTEKGKDVELRCDPISGHTALYWYRQSLGQGLEFLIYFQGNSAPDKSGLPSDRFSAERTGGSVSTLTIQRTQQEDSAVYLCASRPGRGFSYEQYFGPGTRLTVT.

There are a few counts of this clonotype. The chain is built from TRBV2 and TRBJ2-7; TRBD1 matches at 10 bases. From germline, CDR1 is SNHLY and CDR2 FYNNEI. This CDR3 has 12 amino acids. J gave up 9 bases and V 7 bases, and 6 bases lay outside the gene matches. CDR3 sequence (DNA): TGTGCCAGCACCATCCGGGACAGGGGGCAGTACTTC. Amino acids: CASTIRDRGQYF.

This clonotype was found a few times. The V gene is TRBV30, the J gene TRBJ2-3, with D unresolved. CDR1 and CDR2 from the germline V gene are GTSNPN and SVGIG (reference sequence). Between the trimmed V and J ends, which lost 0 bases and 3 bases, there was a span of 7 bases. The length of the CDR3 is 13 residues. CDR3 in DNA: TGTGCCTGGAGTGTCGGCCTAACAGATACGCAGTATTTT. Its translation: CAWSVGLTDTQYF.

V usage is TRBV29-1 and J usage is TRBJ1-1, with 7 bases aligning to TRBD1. Looked up from germline, CDR1 is SQVTM and CDR2 is ANQGSEA. The ends lost 7 bases at V and 3 bases at J; junction bases unmatched: 11. The CDR3 contains 14 residues. CDR3: CSAEAGTAYTEAFF. The CDR3 bases are TGCAGCGCTGAGGCCGGGACAGCTTACACTGAAGCTTTCTTT.

The chain employs TRBV28 and TRBJ1-2, with D perhaps matching TRBD1 (6 bases). V was cut by 5 bases and J by 0 bases, with 16 bases left in between. Germline V gene data show CDR1 as MDHEN and CDR2 as SYDVKM. The CDR3 covers 16 residues. The CDR3, as DNA: TGTGCCAGCAGTGGGGGGCCTGGGCAGACTAACTATGGCTACACCTTC. Residues: CASSGGPGQTNYGYTF.

This chain connects TRBV7-9 to TRBJ1-2, with 9 nucleotides matching TRBD1. This CDR3 is built from 16 residues. The ends lost 4 bases at V and 8 bases at J; junction bases unmatched: 14. CDR1 is SEHNR, CDR2 FQNEAQ, per germline (reference sequence). CDR3 sequence: CASSSPGQGAFEGYTF. In nucleotides, the CDR3 is TGTGCCAGCAGCTCTCCGGGACAGGGTGCTTTTGAGGGCTACACCTTC.

Of note for this clonotype: A read error is likely, as this CDR3 ends without the conserved phenylalanine or tryptophan. This chain connects TRBV13 to TRBJ2-1, with D unresolved. V was shortened by 5 bases and J by 5 bases, with 10 bases between the two germline ends. The CDR3 is 13 residues long. The V gene's germline CDR1 is PRHDT and CDR2 FYEKMQ (reference sequence). The DNA of the CDR3 is TGTGCCAGCAGCGCCCCGTTGGACAATGAGCAGTTCGTC. Protein sequence: CASSAPLDNEQFV.

This clonotype was seen more than once but under ten times. The chain joins TRBV20-1 to TRBJ2-7, with 9 bases matching TRBD1. With 0 bases clipped from V and 4 bases from J, the junction kept 10 bases outside the gene matches. Per germline, CDR1 DFQATT and CDR2 SNEGSKA (reference sequence). The CDR3 has 16 residues. CDR3 loop: CSARDTAGTGLYEQYF. CDR3 sequence (DNA): TGCAGTGCTAGAGATACCGCCGGGACAGGGCTATACGAGCAGTACTTC.

The chain has TRBV29-1 and TRBJ1-2, with 8 positions matching TRBD1. V shed 3 bases and J 5 bases; nucleotides not matched to a gene: 8. The CDR3 spans 14 residues. CDR1 is SQVTM, CDR2 ANQGSEA, per germline. CDR3 sequence (DNA): TGCAGCGTTGACCTGACAGGGGAAGGATATGGCTACACCTTC. Encoded protein: CSVDLTGEGYGYTF. The variable domain in full, with the rest retrieved from reference TRBV29-1 and TRBJ1-2, is SAVISQKPSRDICQRGTSLTIQCQVDSQVTMMFWYRQQPGQSLTLIATANQGSEATYESGFVIDKFPISRPNLTFSTLTVSNMSPEDSSIYLCSVDLTGEGYGYTFGSGTRLTVV.

This clonotype was counted ten times or more. V is TRBV7-3 and J is TRBJ2-3; D may be TRBD1 or TRBD2 (5 bases each). The length of the CDR3 is 15 residues. V was clipped by 4 bases and J by 4 bases, with 15 bases between them. CDR1 SGHTA and CDR2 FQGTGA come from the germline V gene. CDR3 loop: CASSSGTKRADTQYF. The CDR3 nucleotides are TGTGCCAGCAGCTCCGGGACCAAAAGGGCAGATACGCAGTATTTT.

This clonotype was seen just once. The chain links TRBV6-2 or TRBV6-3 to TRBJ2-7; unclear D gene. CDR1 and CDR2 from the germline V gene are MNHEY and SVGEGT. The CDR3 totals 14 residues. Trimming shortened V by 6 bases and J by 0 bases, and 12 bases separated the two germline ends. CDR3 residues: CASSKQGPSYEQYF. The CDR3 region has the DNA TGTGCCAGCAGCAAACAAGGGCCCTCCTACGAGCAGTACTTC.

V and J are TRBV6-5 and TRBJ2-7; D may be TRBD2 (6 bases). V lost 2 bases, J lost 5 bases, and 13 bases lay in between. CDR3 length: 14 residues. Germline V gene sequence: CDR1 MNHEY, CDR2 SVGAGI. DNA for the CDR3: TGTGCCAGCAGTTACAGGGACTCAGGCGACGAGCAGTACTTC. This sequence encodes CASSYRDSGDEQYF.

This clonotype was counted a few times. The chain has TRBV29-1 and TRBJ1-2; no clear D gene. The V and J ends lost 4 bases and 2 bases respectively, with 11 bases between them. The germline gives CDR1 SQVTM, CDR2 ANQGSEA. The CDR3 is 13 amino acids. CDR3: CSVGGSRNYGYTF. As DNA, the CDR3 is TGCAGCGTTGGCGGCAGTCGGAACTATGGCTACACCTTC.

This clonotype was recorded a few times. The junction shows a germline mismatch at one end, possibly a read error. This sequence joins TRBV29-1 and TRBJ2-3, with D perhaps TRBD1 (5 bases). The CDR3 extends over 16 amino acids. Looked up from germline, CDR1 is SQVTM and CDR2 is ANQGSEA. The CDR3 loop is CCVGPTLQDLADTQYF. DNA of the CDR3: TGCTGCGTTGGCCCCACTCTACAGGACCTGGCAGATACGCAGTATTTT.

The V and J genes are TRBV7-2 and TRBJ2-6; D may match TRBD1 or TRBD2 (5 bases each). The CDR3 runs to 19 residues. Per germline, CDR1 SGHTA and CDR2 FQGNSA. Trimming pared 5 bases from V and 1 base from J, leaving 21 bases between. CDR3 amino acids: CASSQQITGTASGANVLTF. CDR3 bases: TGTGCCAGCAGCCAGCAGATTACCGGGACGGCATCTGGGGCCAACGTCCTGACTTTC.

The V gene is TRBV7-2, the J gene TRBJ2-5, with TRBD2 matching 8 bases. The end of the DNA aligns better with TRBJ2-7, so the J call may be wrong. The CDR3 has 16 amino acids. The germline gives CDR1 SGHTA, CDR2 FQGNSA. The CDR3 region is CASSIGLSGGLYEQYF. The CDR3 DNA reads as TGTGCCAGCAGCATCGGACTAAGCGGGGGACTATACGAGCAGTACTTC.

The J gene is TRBJ1-2, the V gene TRBV20-1, with unresolved D. CDR3 length: 14 residues. Germline assignment: CDR1 DFQATT and CDR2 SNEGSKA (reference sequence). Trimming took 2 bases from V and 0 from J, leaving 10 bases between them. The DNA of the CDR3 is TGCAGTGCTAGAATGTCAGAAGCTAACTATGGCTACACCTTC. This codes for CSARMSEANYGYTF.